These 26 T cell receptor beta chains originate from one sample sequenced in a study of blood T cell repertoires in COVID-19. The assay was immunoSEQ multiplex PCR, and TCRdb's table has in-frame clones only and misses some. The data hold around 150,000 clones, with about 77% observed a single time. Sequencing was carried out using peripheral blood. The receptor source for this set is a woman older than 75 with acute or convalescent COVID-19.

The V call is TRBV7-9, the J call TRBJ2-7; maybe TRBD1 (6 bases). The V gene lost 5 bases and the J gene lost 5 bases, with 10 bases spanning the gap. The germline V gene has CDR1 SEHNR and CDR2 FQNEAQ (reference sequence). This CDR3 is built from 12 residues. The CDR3: CASSRTDNEQYF. CDR3 nucleotides: TGTGCCAGCAGCCGGACAGATAACGAGCAGTACTTC.

The chain employs TRBV28 and TRBJ1-6; possibly TRBD1 for D (5 bases). CDR3 length: 13 amino acids. V gave up 6 bases and J gave up 5 bases, with 8 bases separating them. CDR1 and CDR2 from the germline V gene are MDHEN and SYDVKM. Here the CDR3 reads CASRTANNSPLHF. DNA of the CDR3: TGTGCCAGCAGGACAGCGAATAATTCACCCCTCCACTTT.

V gene TRBV3-1 (or the pseudogene TRBV3-2) combines with J gene TRBJ1-1; the match to TRBD1 covers 8 bases. Trimming at V came to 5 bases and at J to 1 base, leaving 9 bases not matched to a gene. Per germline, CDR1 LGHDT and CDR2 YNNKEL (reference sequence). The CDR3 consists of 16 residues. DNA for the CDR3: TGTGCCAGCAGCTACCACCCCGGACAGGGGAACACTGAAGCTTTCTTT. Translating gives CASSYHPGQGNTEAFF.

This rearrangement joins TRBV25-1 to TRBJ1-2, with 7 bases fitting TRBD1. Germline CDR1 and CDR2: MGHDK and SYGVNS. The CDR3 consists of 14 residues. V trimming: 6 bases; J trimming: 2 bases; junction bases outside the gene matches: 6. This CDR3 is CASRETGTNYGYTF. The CDR3 region has the DNA TGTGCCAGCAGGGAGACAGGGACCAACTATGGCTACACCTTC.

V usage is TRBV7-9 and J usage is TRBJ1-6; 7 bases map to TRBD1. Germline CDR1 SEHNR, CDR2 FQNEAQ (reference sequence). V gave up 1 base and J gave up 0 bases; unmatched junction bases: 6. This CDR3 comprises 18 residues. For the CDR3, the DNA is TGTGCCAGCAGCTTAGGGCCCCGGGACAGCTCCTATAATTCACCCCTCCACTTT. Translation: CASSLGPRDSSYNSPLHF.

In its sample, this clone was seen once. The DNA of the CDR3 is TGCGCCAGCAGCCATGACCAGGGGTATGGCTACACCTTC. Translating gives CASSHDQGYGYTF. The rearrangement uses TRBV5-1 and TRBJ1-2, with D possibly being TRBD1 (6 bases). CDR1 is SGHRS, CDR2 YFSETQ, per germline. This CDR3 is built from 13 residues. Trimming took off 4 bases at V and 5 bases at J, with 12 bases between the two ends.

The chain is built from TRBV19 and TRBJ1-1, with 8 bases lining up with TRBD1. The V and J ends lost 3 bases and 1 base, in that order; junction bases with no gene match: 13. CDR1 LNHDA and CDR2 SQIVND come from the germline V gene (reference sequence). The CDR3 loop spans 18 amino acids. The chain's CDR3 is CASSILYRGNRGNTEAFF. In DNA, the CDR3 is TGTGCCAGTAGTATCCTCTACAGGGGGAACAGGGGGAACACTGAAGCTTTCTTT.

The chain joins TRBV5-1 to TRBJ2-5; D perhaps matches TRBD1 (6 bases). V was cut by 5 bases and J by 1 base, with 9 bases left in between. This CDR3 is built from 13 residues. In germline, CDR1 is SGHRS, CDR2 YFSETQ. Here the CDR3 reads CASRSTGQETQYF. The CDR3 coding sequence is TGCGCCAGCAGGTCGACAGGCCAAGAGACCCAGTACTTC.

The chain uses TRBV3-1 (or the pseudogene TRBV3-2) and TRBJ1-4; 8 bases are shared with TRBD1. This CDR3 is built from 15 residues. V trimming: 6 bases; J trimming: 8 bases; junction bases outside the gene matches: 11. Germline-derived CDR1 and CDR2 are LGHDT and YNNKEL (reference sequence). The CDR3 DNA follows: TGTGCCAGCAGAAAACAGGGGGAGGATCGGGAAAAACTGTTTTTT. Translation gives CASRKQGEDREKLFF.

The chain joins TRBV9 to TRBJ2-1; 8 bases map to TRBD2. The junction had 9 bases not matched to a gene; V was cut back by 3 bases and J by 7 bases. The CDR3 is 15 amino acids. Germline CDR1 and CDR2: SGDLS and YYNGEE. The CDR3 bases are TGTGCCAGCAGCGCATCATGGACTAGCTTAAATGAGCAGTTCTTC. Its protein is CASSASWTSLNEQFF.

V and J are TRBV7-3 and TRBJ2-3; TRBD2 agrees at 10 bases. Germline V lookup: CDR1 SGHTA, CDR2 FQGTGA. V shed 5 bases, J shed 4 bases, and the junction held 3 bases outside the gene matches. This CDR3 has 14 residues. CDR3 protein: CASSPLAGADTQYF. In nucleotides, the CDR3 is TGTGCCAGCAGCCCTCTAGCGGGAGCAGATACGCAGTATTTT.

The chain employs TRBV2 and TRBJ2-1, with unresolved D. Deletions cut 2 bases from V and 0 bases from J, with 5 bases between. The CDR3 loop spans 14 amino acids. CDR1 SNHLY and CDR2 FYNNEI come from the germline V gene. Here the CDR3 reads CASSEWSSYNEQFF. Written as DNA, the CDR3 is TGTGCCAGCAGTGAATGGAGCTCCTACAATGAGCAGTTCTTC. The variable domain in full, completed from reference TRBV2 and TRBJ2-1, reads EPEVTQTPSHQVTQMGQEVILRCVPISNHLYFYWYRQILGQKVEFLVSFYNNEISEKSEIFDDQFSVERPDGSNFTLKIRSTKLEDSAMYFCASSEWSSYNEQFFGPGTRLTVL.

This chain links TRBV3-1 (or the pseudogene TRBV3-2) with TRBJ2-1; tentatively, D is TRBD1 (5 bases). Germline assignment: CDR1 LGHDT and CDR2 YNNKEL (reference sequence). The germline V and J ends were trimmed by 7 bases and 0 bases, with 10 bases remaining between them. The length of the CDR3 is 14 residues. The CDR3 loop is CASTRQSSYNEQFF. As DNA, the CDR3 is TGTGCCAGCACCCGACAGAGCTCCTACAATGAGCAGTTCTTC.

The chain joins TRBV6-6 to TRBJ1-4; TRBD1 matches at 7 bases. V trimming: 5 bases; J trimming: 0 bases; junction bases outside the gene matches: 9. This CDR3 comprises 17 residues. Germline V lookup: CDR1 MNHNY, CDR2 SVGAGI (reference sequence). The CDR3 is CASSRTGLDPTNEKLFF. The CDR3 region has the DNA TGTGCCAGCAGTCGGACAGGATTAGACCCAACTAATGAAAAACTGTTTTTT.

This chain uses TRBV28 with TRBJ2-2; 7 positions match TRBD1. The germline gives CDR1 MDHEN, CDR2 SYDVKM. V gave up 7 bases and J gave up 6 bases; unmatched junction bases: 11. The CDR3 is 15 residues long. For the CDR3, the DNA is TGTGCCAGCATCCAAGGGAAGGGGGCGGCCGGGGAGCTGTTTTTT. It yields the protein CASIQGKGAAGELFF.

In this sample, this clone turned up once. The chain combines TRBV29-1 with TRBJ2-1; 11 nucleotides agree with TRBD2. Germline V lookup: CDR1 SQVTM, CDR2 ANQGSEA. The CDR3 consists of 15 residues. The junction had 12 bases not matched to a gene; V was cut back by 7 bases and J by 7 bases. The CDR3 is CSGLDSGRARNEQFF. The CDR3 coding sequence is TGCAGCGGCCTCGATAGCGGGAGGGCTCGGAATGAGCAGTTCTTC.

The chain recombines TRBV11-2 with TRBJ2-7, with D possibly TRBD2 on 6 matching bases. Germline CDR1 and CDR2: SGHAT and FQNNGV. Trimming pared 1 base from V and 4 bases from J, leaving 11 bases between. This CDR3 comprises 14 residues. CDR3 region: CASSLATTRYEQYF. In DNA form, the CDR3 reads TGTGCCAGCAGCTTAGCAACGACTAGGTACGAGCAGTACTTC. The full variable domain, rest sourced from reference TRBV11-2 and TRBJ2-7, is EAGVAQSPRYKIIEKRQSVAFWCNPISGHATLYWYQQILGQGPKLLIQFQNNGVVDDSQLPKDRFSAERLKGVDSTLKIQPAKLEDSAVYLCASSLATTRYEQYFGPGTRLTVT.

This clone was seen more than once but under ten times. J is TRBJ1-2 and V is TRBV14, with 7 bases matching TRBD1. Germline CDR1 is SGHDN and CDR2 is FVKESK. V gave up 5 bases and J gave up 10 bases; unmatched junction bases: 4. The CDR3 extends over 11 amino acids. CDR3 sequence reads: CASSYRGIYTF. The CDR3 DNA follows: TGTGCCAGCAGCTACAGGGGAATCTACACCTTC.

The rearrangement links TRBV28 to TRBJ1-4; the D gene is possibly TRBD1 (5 bases). Trimming shortened V by 9 bases and J by 5 bases, and 13 bases separated the two germline ends. Germline CDR1 MDHEN, CDR2 SYDVKM. The CDR3 spans 13 residues. The CDR3 spells CASWGVDNEKLFF. CDR3 nucleotide sequence: TGTGCCAGTTGGGGGGTCGACAATGAAAAACTGTTTTTT.

V is TRBV5-1 and J is TRBJ1-1, with 9 nucleotides matching TRBD1. Trimming removed 4 bases from V and 3 bases from J; junction bases left unmatched: 4. The CDR3 runs to 14 residues. Germline lookup yields CDR1 SGHRS and CDR2 YFSETQ. The CDR3 loop is CASSNRGQDTEAFF. CDR3 nucleotides: TGCGCCAGCAGCAACAGGGGGCAGGACACTGAAGCTTTCTTT.

The chain couples TRBV6-5 to TRBJ2-3; 9 bases align to TRBD1. Germline V gene data show CDR1 as MNHEY and CDR2 as SVGAGI. This CDR3 comprises 15 residues. Trimming removed 5 bases from V and 0 bases from J; junction bases left unmatched: 3. The CDR3 sequence: CASSPDRGSTDTQYF. DNA of the CDR3: TGTGCCAGCAGTCCCGACAGGGGGAGCACAGATACGCAGTATTTT.

This clone was observed a single time. The chain couples TRBV4-1 to TRBJ2-7; 9 bases match TRBD1. The CDR3 totals 16 residues. The V gene end was trimmed by 4 bases and the J gene end by 0 bases; junction bases not matched to a gene: 7. Germline lookup yields CDR1 MGHRA and CDR2 YSYEKL. The CDR3 loop is CASSPSGTGPSYEQYF. The DNA of the CDR3 is TGCGCCAGCAGCCCTTCCGGGACAGGGCCCTCCTACGAGCAGTACTTC.

The chain employs TRBV6-5 and TRBJ2-5; D remains unclear. From germline, CDR1 is MNHEY and CDR2 SVGAGI. This CDR3 comprises 14 residues. Trimming cost V 2 bases and J 1 base, with 8 bases left between them. The DNA of the CDR3 is TGTGCCAGCAGTTACGGTACAACCCAAGAGACCCAGTACTTC. It yields the protein CASSYGTTQETQYF.

The chain has TRBV2 and TRBJ1-1; D gene unclear. CDR3 length equals 13 residues. Germline lookup yields CDR1 SNHLY and CDR2 FYNNEI. Trimming cost V 7 bases and J 1 base, with 10 bases left between them. The CDR3 sequence is CASNPLENTEAFF. CDR3 in DNA: TGTGCCAGCAATCCACTAGAGAACACTGAAGCTTTCTTT.

The chain employs TRBV5-1 and TRBJ1-2; D ambiguous. Germline CDR1 and CDR2: SGHRS and YFSETQ. The CDR3 contains 17 residues. V lost 0 bases to trimming and J lost 0 bases, with 15 bases between them. CDR3 protein: CASSLASGGHSNYGYTF. DNA of the CDR3: TGCGCCAGCAGCTTGGCCTCGGGTGGCCACTCTAACTATGGCTACACCTTC. The full variable domain, rest sourced from reference TRBV5-1 and TRBJ1-2, is KAGVTQTPRYLIKTRGQQVTLSCSPISGHRSVSWYQQTPGQGLQFLFEYFSETQRNKGNFPGRFSGRQFSNSRSEMNVSTLELGDSALYLCASSLASGGHSNYGYTFGSGTRLTVV.

V is TRBV2 and J is TRBJ2-7; 10 nucleotides align to TRBD2. Trimming at V came to 7 bases and at J to 1 base, leaving 1 base not matched to a gene. This CDR3 region has 13 residues. Looked up from germline, CDR1 is SNHLY and CDR2 is FYNNEI. This chain's CDR3 is CASTLAGSYEQYF. CDR3 nucleotides: TGTGCCAGCACACTAGCGGGATCCTACGAGCAGTACTTC. Looking up the rest from reference TRBV2 and TRBJ2-7 gives the full variable domain: EPEVTQTPSHQVTQMGQEVILRCVPISNHLYFYWYRQILGQKVEFLVSFYNNEISEKSEIFDDQFSVERPDGSNFTLKIRSTKLEDSAMYFCASTLAGSYEQYFGPGTRLTVT.